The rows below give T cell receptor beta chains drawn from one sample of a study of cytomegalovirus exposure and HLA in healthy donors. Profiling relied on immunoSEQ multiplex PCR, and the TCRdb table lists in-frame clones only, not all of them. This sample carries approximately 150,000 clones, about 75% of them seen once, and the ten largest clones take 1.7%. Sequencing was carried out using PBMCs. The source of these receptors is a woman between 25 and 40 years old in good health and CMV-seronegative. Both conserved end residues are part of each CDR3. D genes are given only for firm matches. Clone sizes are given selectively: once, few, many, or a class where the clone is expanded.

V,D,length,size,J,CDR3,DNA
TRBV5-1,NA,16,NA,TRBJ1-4,CASSLAGGSTNEKLFF,TGCGCCAGCAGCTTGGCGGGGGGCTCAACTAATGAAAAACTGTTTTTT
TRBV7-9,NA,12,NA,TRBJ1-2,CASSAGIAGYTF,TGTGCCAGCAGTGCAGGGATTGCTGGCTACACCTTC
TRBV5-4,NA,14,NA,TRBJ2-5,CASSWGTDQETQYF,TGTGCCAGCAGCTGGGGGACTGACCAAGAGACCCAGTACTTC
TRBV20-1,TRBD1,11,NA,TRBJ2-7,CSASQGYEQYF,TGCAGTGCTTCACAGGGGTACGAGCAGTACTTC
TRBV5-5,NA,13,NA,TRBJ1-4,CASSWGPNEKLFF,TGTGCCAGCAGCTGGGGGCCAAATGAAAAACTGTTTTTT
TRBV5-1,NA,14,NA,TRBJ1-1,CASSAGFLNTKAFF,TGCGCCAGCAGCGCCGGCTTCCTGAACACTAAAGCTTTCTTT
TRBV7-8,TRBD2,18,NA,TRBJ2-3,CASSLVIAGGPGTDTQYF,TGTGCCAGCAGCTTAGTAATAGCGGGGGGGCCTGGCACAGATACGCAGTATTTT
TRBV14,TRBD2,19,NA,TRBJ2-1,CASSQERLAGETWYNEQFF,TGTGCCAGCAGCCAAGAAAGGCTAGCGGGGGAGACCTGGTACAATGAGCAGTTCTTC
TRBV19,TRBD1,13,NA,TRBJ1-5,CASKGQGDQPQHF,TGTGCCAGTAAGGGACAGGGAGATCAGCCCCAGCATTTT
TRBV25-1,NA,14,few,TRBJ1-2,CASSDGQEWRGYTF,TGTGCCAGCAGTGACGGCCAGGAATGGCGCGGCTACACCTTC
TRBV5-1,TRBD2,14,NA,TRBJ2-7,CASSPGRASYEQYF,TGCGCCAGCAGCCCAGGGAGGGCCTCCTACGAGCAGTACTTC
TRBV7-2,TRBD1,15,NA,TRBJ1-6,CASSPGQGYNSPLHF,TGTGCCAGCAGCCCCGGACAGGGGTATAATTCACCCCTCCACTTT
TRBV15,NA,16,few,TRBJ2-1,CATSRDPGGPYNEQFF,TGTGCCACCAGCAGAGATCCCGGGGGGCCCTACAATGAGCAGTTCTTC
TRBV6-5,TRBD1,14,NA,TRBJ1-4,CASGEQGAGEKLFF,TGTGCCAGCGGAGAGCAGGGGGCAGGAGAAAAACTGTTTTTT
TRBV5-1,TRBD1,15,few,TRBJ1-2,CASSLEGQGSGGYTF,TGCGCCAGCAGCTTGGAGGGACAGGGCTCTGGTGGCTACACCTTC
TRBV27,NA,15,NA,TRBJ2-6,CASSLYRSGANVLTF,TGTGCCAGCAGTTTATATCGCTCTGGGGCCAACGTCCTGACTTTC
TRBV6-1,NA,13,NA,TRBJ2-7,CASSENGGYEQYF,TGTGCCAGCAGTGAAAACGGGGGATACGAGCAGTACTTC
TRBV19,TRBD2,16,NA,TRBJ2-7,CASSPRTSGGTYEQYF,TGTGCCAGTAGTCCGAGGACTAGCGGGGGTACCTACGAGCAGTACTTC
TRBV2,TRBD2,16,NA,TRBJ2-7,CASSEPGLAAGYEQYF,TGTGCCAGCAGTGAGCCCGGACTAGCGGCCGGCTACGAGCAGTACTTC
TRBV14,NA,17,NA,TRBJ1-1,CASSQEMGKGANTEAFF,TGTGCCAGCAGCCAAGAAATGGGAAAGGGAGCGAACACTGAAGCTTTCTTT
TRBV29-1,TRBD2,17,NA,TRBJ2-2,CSVENTSGGAGTGELFF,TGCAGCGTTGAGAATACTAGCGGGGGGGCGGGCACCGGGGAGCTGTTTTTT
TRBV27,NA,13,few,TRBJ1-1,CAAGRGAGAEAFF,TGTGCCGCGGGAAGAGGGGCGGGCGCTGAAGCTTTCTTT
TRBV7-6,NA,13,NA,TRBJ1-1,CASSETGNTEAFF,TGTGCCAGCAGCGAAACAGGGAACACTGAAGCTTTCTTT
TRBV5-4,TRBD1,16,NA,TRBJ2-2,CASSQPTGGDTGELFF,TGTGCCAGCAGCCAACCGACAGGGGGAGACACCGGGGAGCTGTTTTTT
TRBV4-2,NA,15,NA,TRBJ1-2,CASSQEIRGSAGYTF,TGTGCCAGCAGCCAAGAAATCAGGGGTTCGGCGGGCTACACCTTC
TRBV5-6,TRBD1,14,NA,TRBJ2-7,CASSFGTGPYEQYF,TGTGCCAGCAGCTTTGGGACAGGGCCCTACGAGCAGTACTTC
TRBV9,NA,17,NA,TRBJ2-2,CASSVVPVKTATGELFF,TGTGCCAGCAGCGTAGTCCCCGTGAAGACAGCCACCGGGGAGCTGTTTTTT
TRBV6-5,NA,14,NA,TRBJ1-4,CASSPIGVNEKLFF,TGTGCCAGCAGTCCTATCGGGGTTAATGAAAAACTGTTTTTT
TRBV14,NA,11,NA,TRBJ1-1,CASSPGFRAFF,TGTGCCAGCAGCCCAGGATTCAGGGCTTTCTTT
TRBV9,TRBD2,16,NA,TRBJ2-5,CASSGGGGGKQETQYF,TGTGCCAGCAGCGGCGGGGGCGGGGGGAAACAAGAGACCCAGTACTTC
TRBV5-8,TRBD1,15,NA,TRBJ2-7,CASTSTGTATYEQYF,TGTGCCAGCACCTCGACAGGGACCGCGACCTACGAGCAGTACTTC
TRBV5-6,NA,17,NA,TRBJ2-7,CASSPFRGTGSSYEQYF,TGTGCCAGCAGCCCCTTTAGGGGAACAGGGAGTTCCTACGAGCAGTACTTC
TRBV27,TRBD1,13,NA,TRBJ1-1,CASKLTGFTEAFF,TGTGCCAGCAAACTGACAGGGTTCACTGAAGCTTTCTTT
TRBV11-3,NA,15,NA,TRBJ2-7,CASSLAYRVSYEQYF,TGTGCCAGCAGCTTAGCCTACAGAGTCTCCTACGAGCAGTACTTC
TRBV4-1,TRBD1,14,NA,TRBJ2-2,CASSRQGDAGELFF,TGCGCCAGCAGCCGACAGGGGGACGCCGGGGAGCTGTTTTTT
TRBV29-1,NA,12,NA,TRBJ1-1,CSARTGNTEAFF,TGCAGCGCACGTACGGGGAACACTGAAGCTTTCTTT
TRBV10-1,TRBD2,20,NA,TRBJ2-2,CASRPTIGTSGEGNTGELFF,TGCGCCAGCAGACCGACTATCGGGACTAGCGGCGAAGGGAACACCGGGGAGCTGTTTTTT
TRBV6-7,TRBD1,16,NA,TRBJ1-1,CASSLGTGGATLEAFF,TGTGCCAGCAGTTTAGGGACAGGGGGCGCCACACTTGAAGCTTTCTTT
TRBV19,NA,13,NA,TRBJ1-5,CASSLQGGQPQHF,TGTGCCAGTAGCCTCCAGGGTGGGCAGCCCCAGCATTTT
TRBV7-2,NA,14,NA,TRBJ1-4,CASSLQGAGEKLFF,TGTGCCAGCAGCTTACAAGGGGCAGGTGAAAAACTGTTTTTT
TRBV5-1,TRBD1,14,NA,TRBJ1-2,CASSGMTGGYGYTF,TGCGCCAGCAGCGGGATGACAGGGGGTTATGGCTACACCTTC
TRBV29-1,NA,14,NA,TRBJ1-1,CSVDRTTGNTEAFF,TGCAGCGTCGACCGAACGACAGGGAACACTGAAGCTTTCTTT
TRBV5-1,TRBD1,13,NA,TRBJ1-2,CASSVTGSYGYTF,TGCGCCAGCAGCGTGACAGGGAGCTATGGCTACACCTTC
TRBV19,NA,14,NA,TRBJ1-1,CASSWGQGNTEAFF,TGTGCCAGTAGTTGGGGCCAGGGGAACACTGAAGCTTTCTTT
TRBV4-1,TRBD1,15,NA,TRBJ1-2,CASSPGQLANYGYTF,TGCGCCAGCAGCCCGGGACAGTTAGCTAACTATGGCTACACCTTC
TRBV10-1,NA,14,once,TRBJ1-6,CASSAHGGNSPLHF,TGCGCCAGCAGTGCTCACGGAGGGAATTCACCCCTCCACTTT
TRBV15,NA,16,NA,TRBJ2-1,CATSIKRAGQRNEQFF,TGTGCCACCAGCATAAAGCGGGCGGGGCAGAGGAATGAGCAGTTCTTC
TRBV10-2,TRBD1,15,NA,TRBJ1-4,CASSSRTGGNEKLFF,TGCGCCAGCAGTTCTAGGACAGGGGGAAATGAAAAACTGTTTTTT
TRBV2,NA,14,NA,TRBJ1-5,CASSERRVDQPQHF,TGTGCCAGCAGTGAACGCAGGGTGGATCAGCCCCAGCATTTT
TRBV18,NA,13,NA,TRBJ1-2,CASSRVQVEGYTF,TGTGCCAGCTCACGCGTACAGGTGGAAGGCTACACCTTC
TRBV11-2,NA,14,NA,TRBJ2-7,CASSLGGRRGEQYF,TGTGCCAGCAGCTTAGGGGGTAGAAGGGGCGAGCAGTACTTC
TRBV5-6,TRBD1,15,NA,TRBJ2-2,CASSSRDRENGELFF,TGTGCCAGCAGCTCCCGGGACAGGGAGAACGGGGAGCTGTTTTTT
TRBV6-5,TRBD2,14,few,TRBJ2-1,CATGEGGSNNEQFF,TGTGCTACCGGGGAGGGCGGATCCAACAATGAGCAGTTCTTC
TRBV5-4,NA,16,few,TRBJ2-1,CASSSVGRSSYNEQFF,TGTGCCAGCAGCTCGGTCGGGAGAAGCTCCTACAATGAGCAGTTCTTC
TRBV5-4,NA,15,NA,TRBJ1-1,CASSLVPGLNTEAFF,TGTGCCAGCAGCTTGGTTCCAGGATTGAACACTGAAGCTTTCTTT
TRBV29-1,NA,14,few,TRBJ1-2,CSVGGVGFDGGYTF,TGCAGCGTTGGGGGGGTAGGATTTGACGGTGGCTACACCTTC
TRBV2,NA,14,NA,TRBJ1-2,CASSAQAYLDGYTF,TGTGCCAGCAGTGCCCAGGCGTATCTTGATGGCTACACCTTC
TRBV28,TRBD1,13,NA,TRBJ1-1,CASSPVGTGAAFF,TGTGCCAGCAGTCCTGTGGGGACAGGGGCAGCTTTCTTT